A single sample gave rise to the 20 T cell receptor beta chains below, sequenced in a study of T cells in Graves' hyperthyroidism and ophthalmopathy. RNA transcripts yielded amplified TCR beta CDR3 regions. The TCR CDR3 was amplified in a first-round RT-PCR using the HTBI primer set. Using its own MiXCR run on the multiplex PCR reads, TCRdb lists one record per CDR3 protein. The sample records roughly 500,000 distinct CDR3 sequences, roughly 16% being singletons. The sample comprised blood. Receptors were obtained from a woman aged 30 to 39 with Graves' ophthalmopathy.

Many counts were recorded for this clonotype. The genes are TRBV11-2 and TRBJ1-1, with D unresolved. Germline V CDR1 and CDR2: SGHAT, FQNNGV. V dropped 5 bases and J dropped 2 bases, with 9 bases sitting between them. The CDR3 is 13 amino acids. The CDR3 DNA is TGTGCCAGCAGCGGCTCCAGTAACACTGAAGCTTTCTTT. Protein product: CASSGSSNTEAFF.

This clonotype was seen at least ten times. Here the CDR3 reads CSVDGGLAGGSSTDTQYF. In DNA, the CDR3 is TGCAGCGTTGACGGGGGACTAGCGGGAGGTTCTAGCACAGATACGCAGTATTTT. This chain joins TRBV29-1 and TRBJ2-3; 15 bases match TRBD2. The junction had 7 bases not matched to a gene; V was cut back by 3 bases and J by 0 bases. Per germline, CDR1 SQVTM and CDR2 ANQGSEA. The CDR3 is made up of 18 amino acids.

This clonotype was counted only a few times. This chain links TRBV16 with TRBJ1-4, with no clear D. The CDR3 has 15 amino acids. Per germline, CDR1 KGHSY and CDR2 FQNENV. Between the trimmed V and J ends, which lost 4 bases and 4 bases, there was a span of 13 bases. In DNA, the CDR3 is TGTGCCAGCAGCCCTCCGGACGGTGATAATGAAAAACTGTTTTTT. This sequence encodes CASSPPDGDNEKLFF.

This clonotype was observed many times. The chain joins TRBV20-1 to TRBJ2-3; 13 nucleotides align to TRBD2. The V and J ends lost 5 bases and 2 bases, in that order; junction bases with no gene match: 13. Per germline, CDR1 DFQATT and CDR2 SNEGSKA (reference sequence). The CDR3 extends over 18 amino acids. CDR3 in DNA: TGCAGTGCTGACGGGACTAGCGGGATGGGGGTCCACACAGATACGCAGTATTTT. Translated: CSADGTSGMGVHTDTQYF.

The chain joins TRBV4-1 to TRBJ2-7; the match to TRBD2 covers 10 bases. J was trimmed by 6 bases and V by 0 bases; bases with no gene match: 11. Germline CDR1 reads MGHRA; CDR2 reads YSYEKL. The CDR3 is made up of 17 amino acids. The CDR3 DNA reads TGCGCCAGCAGCCAAGAACAAGCGGGAGGGCCCAAGGGCGAGCAGTACTTC. Translation: CASSQEQAGGPKGEQYF.

This clonotype has just a few counts. This rearrangement joins TRBV27 to TRBJ2-1, with a possible D match to TRBD2 (5 bases). CDR1 MNHEY and CDR2 SMNVEV come from the germline V gene (reference sequence). V lost 1 base and J lost 3, with 7 bases in between. CDR3 length equals 14 residues. The DNA of the CDR3 is TGTGCCAGCAGTTTATTAGCGATCTACAATGAGCAGTTCTTC. As protein: CASSLLAIYNEQFF.

The CDR3 DNA is TGTGCCAGCAGTTTGGGAGGGATGGCCACCGGGGAGCTGTTTTTT. Its protein is CASSLGGMATGELFF. The V call is TRBV28, the J call TRBJ2-2, with 7 bases fitting TRBD2. Germline V gives CDR1 MDHEN, CDR2 SYDVKM. CDR3 length: 15 amino acids. V shed 3 bases, J shed 4 bases, and the junction held 5 bases outside the gene matches.

This clonotype has more than one count but fewer than ten. The J gene is TRBJ1-2, the V gene TRBV4-3; perhaps TRBD1 as D (5 bases). The germline V gene encodes CDR1 LGHNA and CDR2 YSLEER. Trimming stripped 1 base from V and 6 bases from J, with 18 bases between. CDR3 length equals 16 residues. CDR3 sequence: CASSQAGYIGKDGYTF. In DNA, the CDR3 is TGCGCCAGCAGCCAAGCAGGGTATATAGGTAAAGATGGCTACACCTTC.

This clonotype was counted many times. The chain links TRBV20-1 to TRBJ2-5, with 8 bases lining up with TRBD2. V lost 0 bases to trimming and J lost 1 base; unmatched junction nucleotides: 7. Germline V CDR1 and CDR2: DFQATT, SNEGSKA (reference sequence). The CDR3 is made up of 16 amino acids. CDR3 protein: CSARDLPGGRQETQYF. The CDR3 DNA is TGCAGTGCTAGAGATCTCCCGGGAGGGCGCCAAGAGACCCAGTACTTC.

This chain uses TRBV9 with TRBJ1-6, with no clear D. The V gene's germline CDR1 is SGDLS and CDR2 YYNGEE. V lost 2 bases, J lost 9 bases, and 6 bases lay in between. The CDR3 sequence is 12 residues long. The CDR3 loop reads CASSVYFSPLHF. In DNA, the CDR3 is TGTGCCAGCAGCGTGTACTTTTCACCCCTCCACTTT.

The table lists this clonotype with a few counts. This chain connects TRBV4-3 to TRBJ2-1; 11 nucleotides line up with TRBD2. J was trimmed by 3 bases and V by 0 bases; bases with no gene match: 4. Germline CDR1 is LGHNA and CDR2 is YSLEER. This CDR3 spans 17 amino acids. The CDR3 DNA sequence: TGCGCCAGCAGCCAAGAGACTAGCGGGACCAACTACAATGAGCAGTTCTTC. Its protein product is CASSQETSGTNYNEQFF.

This clonotype was detected once. V usage is TRBV19 and J usage is TRBJ1-1, with 10 bases that match TRBD1. From germline, CDR1 is LNHDA and CDR2 SQIVND (reference sequence). Germline trimming cut 8 bases from V and 3 bases from J; bases unmatched to any gene: 9. This CDR3 contains 15 residues. The CDR3 region is CASVDRGKLDTEAFF. The CDR3 DNA follows: TGTGCCAGTGTGGACAGGGGGAAATTGGACACTGAAGCTTTCTTT.

This clonotype was recorded at least ten times. The chain combines TRBV7-9 with TRBJ1-1; D uncertain. Trimming removed 7 bases from V and 1 base from J, with 13 bases in between. CDR1 and CDR2 from the germline V gene are SEHNR and FQNEAQ (reference sequence). The CDR3 is 14 amino acids. CDR3 bases: TGTGCCAGCACCACGCAGCCGGAGAACACTGAAGCTTTCTTT. It yields the protein CASTTQPENTEAFF.

The chain links TRBV7-2 to TRBJ2-3, with D possibly being TRBD1 (6 bases). CDR3 length: 17 residues. Germline CDR1 and CDR2: SGHTA and FQGNSA. V dropped 5 bases and J dropped 6 bases, with 24 bases sitting between them. CDR3 protein: CASSPRAGVVGEDTQYF. The CDR3 DNA follows: TGTGCCAGCAGCCCGAGGGCAGGGGTGGTGGGAGAGGATACGCAGTATTTT.

This clonotype has at least ten counts. The chain recombines TRBV15 with TRBJ1-1, with 8 nucleotides matching TRBD1. Germline V CDR1 and CDR2: LNHNV, YYDKDF (reference sequence). This CDR3 spans 16 amino acids. The ends lost 0 bases at V and 0 bases at J; junction bases unmatched: 3. CDR3 sequence reads: CATSREAGGLNTEAFF. The CDR3 DNA is TGTGCCACCAGCAGAGAAGCAGGGGGCCTGAACACTGAAGCTTTCTTT.

Many counts were recorded for this clonotype. The CDR3 coding sequence is TGTGCCAGCAGTCCCGTAGGGGGTCAGCCCCAGCATTTT. Protein product: CASSPVGGQPQHF. V gene TRBV6-2 or TRBV6-3 combines with J gene TRBJ1-5; weak D call: TRBD1 (6 bases). This CDR3 comprises 13 residues. The germline V gene encodes CDR1 MNHEY and CDR2 SVGEGT. V dropped 5 bases and J dropped 6 bases, with 11 bases sitting between them.

The chain uses TRBV4-3 and TRBJ1-1, with 10 bases that match TRBD1. The germline gives CDR1 LGHNA, CDR2 YSLEER. CDR3 length: 17 amino acids. Trimming at V came to 0 bases and at J to 2 bases, leaving 6 bases not matched to a gene. The CDR3, as DNA: TGCGCCAGCAGCCAAGAGTTAGGGACAGGGGCTAACACTGAAGCTTTCTTT. This translates into CASSQELGTGANTEAFF.

This clonotype was detected many times. The chain joins TRBV13 to TRBJ2-1, with D possibly TRBD1 on 6 matching bases. The V gene's germline CDR1 is PRHDT and CDR2 FYEKMQ (reference sequence). V shed 3 bases and J shed 0 bases, with 12 bases lying between them. The CDR3 loop spans 16 amino acids. CDR3 protein: CASSFGSDSSYNEQFF. The CDR3 DNA reads TGTGCCAGCAGCTTTGGGTCGGACAGCTCCTACAATGAGCAGTTCTTC.

This chain connects TRBV7-3 to TRBJ2-2, with D perhaps TRBD1 (5 bases). Germline V gene data show CDR1 as SGHTA and CDR2 as FQGTGA. The V and J ends lost 5 bases and 0 bases respectively, with 13 bases between them. The CDR3 has 16 amino acids. As DNA, the CDR3 is TGTGCCAGCAGCGTAGGGGCAGGGTCGAACACCGGGGAGCTGTTTTTT. It is translated as CASSVGAGSNTGELFF.

This rearrangement joins TRBV6-4 to TRBJ2-3; 12 nucleotides align to TRBD1. The CDR3 extends over 15 amino acids. Germline V gives CDR1 MRHNA, CDR2 SNTAGT. The V and J ends lost 8 bases and 2 bases, in that order; junction bases with no gene match: 5. The CDR3 DNA reads as TGTGCCAGCGGGGGGACAGGGGGCTTCACAGATACGCAGTATTTT. As protein: CASGGTGGFTDTQYF.